The TCR beta chain described here comes from a study of CD8+CD57+ T cells in acquired aplastic anemia. Background on the study: Across the sorted CD4+ and CD8+ cells, DNA amounts averaged approximately 3 ug. About 10 million reads were obtained on average for healthy donor CD4+ cells. Study outcomes and limitations: The study found no significant CD8+ Simpson's diversity difference between patients and controls. Patients and controls turned out to have twenty-nine CD8+ CDR3 sequences in common.

TCR beta VDJ and CDR3 profiling used genomic DNA as template. TCRdb re-derived calls from the reads in MiXCR, one entry per CDR3 protein. The table has 130,000 or so distinct CDR3 sequences, around two fifths seen once. There are 15 residues in the CDR3. V lost 1 base and J 7 bases, leaving 19 bases between the germline ends. Germline loops: CDR1 SQVTM, CDR2 ANQGSEA. In the case of this clonotype: Its antigen is unknown.

This chain joins TRBV29-1 and TRBJ1-2; possibly TRBD1 for D (6 bases). The receptor's source is a human donor in good health, serving as a control. Sequencing used sorted CD4+, CD8+, or CD8+CD57+ T cells (not recorded which) from PBMCs. CDR3: CSVEAGTYLPGGYTF. Here the CDR3 DNA reads TGCAGCGTTGAAGCCGGGACATATTTACCTGGTGGCTACACCTTC. The whole variable domain, filled in from reference TRBV29-1 and TRBJ1-2, reads SAVISQKPSRDICQRGTSLTIQCQVDSQVTMMFWYRQQPGQSLTLIATANQGSEATYESGFVIDKFPISRPNLTFSTLTVSNMSPEDSSIYLCSVEAGTYLPGGYTFGSGTRLTVV.